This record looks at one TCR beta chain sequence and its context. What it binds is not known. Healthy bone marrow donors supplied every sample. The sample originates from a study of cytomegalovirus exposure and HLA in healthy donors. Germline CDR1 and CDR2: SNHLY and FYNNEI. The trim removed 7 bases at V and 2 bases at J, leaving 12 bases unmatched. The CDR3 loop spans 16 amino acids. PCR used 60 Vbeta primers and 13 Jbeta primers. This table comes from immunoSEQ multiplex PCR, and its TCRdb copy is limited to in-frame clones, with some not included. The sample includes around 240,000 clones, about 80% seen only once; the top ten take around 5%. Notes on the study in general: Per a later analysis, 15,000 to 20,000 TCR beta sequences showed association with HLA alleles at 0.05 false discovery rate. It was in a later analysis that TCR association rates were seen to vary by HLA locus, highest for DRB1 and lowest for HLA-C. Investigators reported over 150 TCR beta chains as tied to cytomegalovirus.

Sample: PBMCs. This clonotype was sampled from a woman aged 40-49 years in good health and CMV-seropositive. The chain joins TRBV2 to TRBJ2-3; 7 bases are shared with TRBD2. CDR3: CASTNSQSGATDTQYF. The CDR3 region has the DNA TGTGCCAGCACGAACTCCCAAAGCGGGGCCACAGATACGCAGTATTTT.